This T cell receptor beta chain was obtained from a study of blood T cell repertoires in COVID-19. This clone was counted only a few times. Assay used: immunoSEQ multiplex PCR; TCRdb lists only in-frame clones, some missing. This sample has about 130,000 clones, with over 80% found just once. This TCR was sampled from a man aged 25 to 40 who had recovered from COVID-19. The material sequenced was PBMCs or T cells enriched from blood (not recorded which).

The CDR3 nucleotides read TGCGCCAGCAGTTCCGGGAGGTCGACTGGGGCCAACGTCCTGACTTTC. Translating it yields CASSSGRSTGANVLTF. The chain combines TRBV5-1 with TRBJ2-6; 7 bases are shared with TRBD2. With V trimmed by 5 bases and J by 2 bases, 7 bases remained unmatched. Germline values: CDR1 SGHRS, CDR2 YFSETQ. CDR3 length: 16 residues.